This T cell receptor (beta chain) emerged from a study of blood T cell repertoires in COVID-19. Study-wide context: T cells, B-cell-depleted T cells, or PBMCs supplied cDNA or gDNA.

Study processing details: It was from reference gene primer amplification that nucleated cell counts were estimated. Libraries were prepared by immunoSEQ multiplex PCR; TCRdb keeps only in-frame clonotypes and omits some of them. D and trimming come from the DNA, and the V and J calls and clone size come from that table. The table includes some 200,000 clones, more than 80% detected once. Clinical history reported by participants formed the basis on which cohorts were assigned. The recovered donors of Cohort 3 showed two negative PCRs, clearance, or symptom resolution. This CDR3 region has 14 residues. CDR1 and CDR2 (germline): SGHDT, YYEEEE. Trimming cost V 4 bases and J 7 bases; bases outside gene matches: 8. In this sample, this clone turned up once.

The receptor was derived from a man in his forties who had recovered from COVID-19. Input material: PBMCs or T cells enriched from blood (not recorded which). The chain is built from TRBV5-6 and TRBJ1-1, with 9 bases lining up with TRBD1. CDR3 loop: CASSQNRGRVEAFF. The CDR3 bases are TGTGCCAGCAGCCAAAACAGGGGGCGGGTTGAAGCTTTCTTT.